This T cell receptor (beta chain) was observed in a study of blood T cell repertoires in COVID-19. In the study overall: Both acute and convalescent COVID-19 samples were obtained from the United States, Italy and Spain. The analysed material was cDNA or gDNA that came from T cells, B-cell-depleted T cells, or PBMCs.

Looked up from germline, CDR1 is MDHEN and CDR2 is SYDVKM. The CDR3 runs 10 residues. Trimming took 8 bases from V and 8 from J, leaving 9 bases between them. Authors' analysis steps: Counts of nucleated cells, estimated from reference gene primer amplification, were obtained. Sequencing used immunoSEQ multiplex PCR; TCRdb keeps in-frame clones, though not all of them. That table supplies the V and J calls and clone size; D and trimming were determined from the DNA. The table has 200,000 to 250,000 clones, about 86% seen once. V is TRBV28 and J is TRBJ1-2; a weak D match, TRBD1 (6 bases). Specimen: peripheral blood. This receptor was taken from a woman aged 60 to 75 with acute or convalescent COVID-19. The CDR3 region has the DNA TGTGCCAGCCACAGGGACGGCTACACCTTC. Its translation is CASHRDGYTF.